Here is one T cell receptor (beta chain) with its context. Sequenced by immunoSEQ multiplex PCR; TCRdb stores in-frame clones only, minus some. The sample includes 200,000 to 250,000 clones, approximately 84% of them seen just once. The data originate from a study of blood T cell repertoires in COVID-19. As for the study in general: Sources were T cells, B-cell-depleted T cells, or PBMCs; the material itself was cDNA or gDNA.

The Seattle patients joined while their infection was active and were tracked longitudinally afterward. V was pared by 0 bases and J by 9 bases, with 7 bases of the junction left unmatched. CDR1 is MGHRA and CDR2 is YSYEKL in the germline V gene. The CDR3 is made up of 16 amino acids. This sequence originates from a middle-aged man with COVID-19, enrolled during active disease. The chain is built from TRBV4-1 and TRBJ1-6; 8 positions agree with TRBD1. The sequenced material came from peripheral blood. CDR3 nucleotide sequence: TGCGCCAGCAGCCAAGATACCGGACAGGGATTTTCACCCCTCCACTTT. Translating it yields CASSQDTGQGFSPLHF.